This T cell receptor (beta chain) was sequenced during a study of beta chain features in type 1 diabetes (dated by TCRdb to 2016 to 2018). In terms of the full investigation: Mean age, gender distribution, total cell number and subset yield were not different between patients and healthy donors. The study compared TCRB repertoires of sorted circulating CD4+ T cell subsets between recently diagnosed type 1 diabetes patients and matched healthy donors. Regulatory and stem cell-like memory subsets were isolated from only 8 patients and 8 healthy donors, whereas naive and central memory subsets came from all 28 donors. A total of approximately 100,000,000 sorted cells were examined across all samples, and the number of cells per subset was strongly correlated with RNA yield.

The entire amount of isolated RNA was reverse transcribed using the High Capacity cDNA Reverse Transcription Kit, so the sequenced TCRB transcripts were expressed ones. Naive, central memory and regulatory T cell samples underwent deep immunoSEQ sequencing, averaging about 3.57 million total reads per sample. Sorted cells were lysed in RLT buffer, and RNA was extracted using DNase-treated RNeasy Micro or Mini kits according to cell number. To prevent cross-contamination, every cell subset was processed on its own, while patient and healthy donor samples were processed together. TCRB sequences were amplified from cDNA with the immunoSEQ multiplex PCR, producing 87-bp fragments spanning the CDR3 region. Sequencing of the amplicons was performed on the Illumina HiSeq platform. The study's own analysis went as follows. Synthetic template baselines were used to correct PCR bias computationally, reads within Hamming distance 2 were collapsed, and singletons that could not be merged were discarded. Reads were aligned against IMGT to assign V, D and J genes, CDR3 length and insertions or deletions at six rearrangement sites. Clonotype counts were normalized to sorted cell number within each subset before computing true diversity and Gini coefficients with the tcR R package. The overlap coefficient, calculated on TCRB nucleotide sequences, was used to quantify repertoire sharing. Held by TCRdb, this immuneACCESS table contains in-frame sequences only and omits some clones. Under half of the omission traces to an unresolved V gene where checked; the cause of the rest is unknown. V, J and clone size derive from that table, while D and trimming were established from the DNA sequence. In this sample the table shows 150,000 to 190,000 clones, around 10% of which occur a single time. Over 2% of the sample belongs to the ten largest clones.

Each donor gave one peripheral blood draw, averaging around 120 mL, which was collected into heparinised tubes. A BD FACSAria II and a panel including CD45RO, CCR7, CD25, CD127, CD95 and CD27 were used to sort naive, central memory, regulatory and stem cell-like memory CD4+ T cells. All sorted populations exceeded 95% purity. PBMCs were separated immediately by Lymphoprep density gradient centrifugation and were stained directly, without being cultured. So that batch effects would be minimized, each experiment stained and sorted samples in pairs, pairing one healthy donor with one patient. Only a few counts were recorded for this clone. Its specific antigen is unknown. No clone much larger than this one lies a single base away; base qualities are absent. What the work shows at the level of the full study, not this receptor alone: PCR might favor shorter templates, but patient and control samples were amplified and corrected together, so any skew would affect both groups equally. The naive, central memory and regulatory TCRB repertoires appeared to resemble one another more closely among patients than among healthy donors. Patients with type 1 diabetes made fewer insertions and deleted more nucleotides at VDJ recombination sites, implying thymic rearrangement abnormalities. Because cDNA rather than genomic DNA was sequenced, highly expressing activated cells could have been over-represented, although no difference in activation and CD3 levels was found between groups. Only small numbers of individuals were included in the HLA sub-analyses, which left unresolved whether HLA type had any influence on TCRB rearrangement. In all four CD4+ subsets, TCRB CDR3 length was moderately but significantly shorter in type 1 diabetes patients.

V sheds 11 bases and J sheds 2 bases, leaving 18 bases between their ends. The CDR3 holds 14 amino acids from the cysteine to the phenylalanine. Only the CDR3 portion is preserved as DNA: 42 bases, with reading frame beginning at the first base. CDR1 and CDR2 are read off the germline V gene as MDHEN and SYDVKM. The chain is made from TRBV28 and TRBJ1-1; TRBD1 is a possible D gene, resting on 6 matching bases. This TCR came from a man aged 18 to 30 in good health. The sequenced sample consisted of central memory CD4+ T cells from blood. The encoded CDR3 is CASQDSSPNTEAFF. Read as DNA, the sequence is TGTGCCTCCCAGGACAGTAGTCCAAACACTGAAGCTTTCTTT.